One and the same sample provided the 27 T cell receptor beta chains below, sequenced in a study of spatial heterogeneity in lung cancer. Each CDR3 protein is one row after TCRdb ran MiXCR on the 5' RACE reads. The data show more than 5,500 distinct CDR3 sequences, more than 6% seen once. Sample time point: sample taken at primary tumor resection. Extraction of whole RNA from tumor, nontumor lung or frozen PBMC preceded unsorted sequencing. The sample in question was PBMCs, obtained at surgery. Source of these receptors: a male donor with early-stage non-small cell lung cancer.

This clonotype appeared many times. This beta chain is an off-target read within a library intended for alpha chains, so its frequency means little. V and J are TRBV5-1 and TRBJ2-5; a possible D gene is TRBD1 (5 bases). CDR1 SGHRS and CDR2 YFSETQ come from the germline V gene. V gave up 2 bases and J gave up 5 bases, with 10 bases separating them. The CDR3 contains 13 residues. The CDR3 protein is CASSLWGVETQYF. The CDR3 DNA reads TGCGCCAGCAGCTTATGGGGCGTTGAGACCCAGTACTTC. Supplemented by reference TRBV5-1 and TRBJ2-5, the full variable domain reads KAGVTQTPRYLIKTRGQQVTLSCSPISGHRSVSWYQQTPGQGLQFLFEYFSETQRNKGNFPGRFSGRQFSNSRSEMNVSTLELGDSALYLCASSLWGVETQYFGPGTRLLVL.

This clonotype showed up many times. This beta chain is an unintended read in a library built for alpha chains; its size means little. This chain joins TRBV30 and TRBJ2-7, with unresolved D. This CDR3 region has 11 residues. The germline CDR1 and CDR2 sequences are GTSNPN and SVGIG (reference sequence). Trimming took off 4 bases at V and 0 bases at J, with 4 bases between the two ends. CDR3 in amino acids: CAWTDSYEQYF. Here the CDR3 DNA reads TGTGCCTGGACCGACTCCTACGAGCAGTACTTC. Full variable domain (outside the CDR3, taken from reference TRBV30 and TRBJ2-7): SQTIHQWPATLVQPVGSPLSLECTVEGTSNPNLYWYRQAAGRGLQLLFYSVGIGQISSEVPQNLSASRPQDRQFILSSKKLLLSDSGFYLCAWTDSYEQYFGPGTRLTVT.

This clonotype was picked up many times. A library made for alpha chains picked up this beta chain off target, so its size means little. V gene TRBV5-1 combines with J gene TRBJ1-5, with D maybe TRBD1 (5 bases). Looked up from germline, CDR1 is SGHRS and CDR2 is YFSETQ. V shed 2 bases and J shed 5 bases, with 8 bases lying between them. The CDR3 is made up of 13 amino acids. DNA for the CDR3: TGCGCCAGCAGCTTAGGGACTGATCAGCCCCAGCATTTT. Protein product: CASSLGTDQPQHF.

About this clonotype itself: This beta chain was picked up by a library intended for alpha chains and is off target, so its count carries little meaning. J is TRBJ2-7 and V is TRBV7-9; TRBD1 aligns across 7 bases. Germline loops: CDR1 SEHNR, CDR2 FQNEAQ (reference sequence). V lost 1 base to trimming and J lost 1 base; unmatched junction nucleotides: 7. The CDR3 spans 16 residues. CDR3 in amino acids: CASSLDFRGSSYEQYF. The CDR3 DNA reads as TGTGCCAGCAGCTTAGATTTCAGGGGGTCTTCCTACGAGCAGTACTTC.

This clonotype was counted at least ten times. As an off-target read in a library built for alpha chains, this beta chain has a frequency of little significance. This sequence joins TRBV20-1 and TRBJ1-5; the D gene is possibly TRBD1 (5 bases). The CDR3 runs to 14 residues. The germline gives CDR1 DFQATT, CDR2 SNEGSKA (reference sequence). With 5 bases removed from V and 2 bases from J, the gap between germline ends came to 13 bases. In DNA, the CDR3 is TGCAGTGCTGTTGGGGGAGGGCGCAATCAGCCCCAGCATTTT. It is translated as CSAVGGGRNQPQHF.

This clonotype was seen many times. This beta chain slipped into a library made for alpha chains as a stray read, so its size is not meaningful. The rearrangement links TRBV20-1 to TRBJ1-4; possible D gene TRBD1, 6 bases. With 3 bases removed from V and 8 bases from J, the gap between germline ends came to 10 bases. Germline values: CDR1 DFQATT, CDR2 SNEGSKA (reference sequence). The CDR3 has 12 residues. The CDR3 nucleotides read TGCAGTGCTAGGGGGGCTGACGAAAAACTGTTTTTT. It yields the protein CSARGADEKLFF.

Comments on this clonotype: As an off-target read in a library built for alpha chains, this beta chain has a frequency of little significance. This rearrangement joins TRBV6-5 to TRBJ1-6, with 7 bases lining up with TRBD1. V was pared by 0 bases and J by 5 bases, with 10 bases of the junction left unmatched. Germline CDR1 and CDR2: MNHEY and SVGAGI. This CDR3 spans 18 amino acids. The DNA of the CDR3 is TGTGCCAGCAGTTACTCTGGACTCCGGGACAGACATAATTCACCCCTCCACTTT. Residues: CASSYSGLRDRHNSPLHF.

Regarding this clonotype: The library was built for alpha chains, so this beta chain is an off-target read and its size means little. This rearrangement joins TRBV27 to TRBJ2-2, with D maybe TRBD2 (6 bases). V gave up 4 bases and J gave up 1 base, with 16 bases separating them. Germline V gene data show CDR1 as MNHEY and CDR2 as SMNVEV (reference sequence). The CDR3 has 17 residues. CDR3 DNA: TGTGCCAGCAGTTCGCCTGGTGCGGGAAGGAACACCGGGGAGCTGTTTTTT. Translated, it gives CASSSPGAGRNTGELFF.

About this clonotype itself: This beta chain appears as a stray read in a library generated for alpha chains; its size is not informative. The chain carries TRBV7-9 and TRBJ2-2; D is tentatively TRBD1 or TRBD2 (6 bases each). This CDR3 has 18 amino acids. CDR1 is SEHNR and CDR2 is FQNEAQ in the germline V gene (reference sequence). V dropped 5 bases and J dropped 3 bases, with 22 bases sitting between them. CDR3 DNA: TGTGCCAGCAGCCCCGGACACAAGGGGGGTACGGACACCGGGGAGCTGTTTTTT. Protein sequence: CASSPGHKGGTDTGELFF.

This clonotype was detected ten times or more. With the library built for alpha chains, this beta chain is off target and its frequency is not meaningful. The chain recombines TRBV7-2 with TRBJ1-5; D ambiguous. Between the trimmed V and J ends, which lost 1 base and 3 bases, there was a span of 7 bases. The length of the CDR3 is 14 residues. Germline CDR1 reads SGHTA; CDR2 reads FQGNSA. The CDR3 reads CASSLVSANQPQHF. The DNA of the CDR3 is TGTGCCAGCAGCTTAGTCTCGGCCAATCAGCCCCAGCATTTT.

In this sample, this clonotype turned up many times. This beta chain is off target for a library built for alpha chains, so its abundance means little. The V call is TRBV7-2, the J call TRBJ2-3; TRBD2 aligns across 9 bases. V was pared by 2 bases and J by 1 base, with 7 bases of the junction left unmatched. Germline V gives CDR1 SGHTA, CDR2 FQGNSA. The CDR3 covers 17 residues. In DNA, the CDR3 is TGTGCCAGCAGCTTACCGACGGGACTAGCAGGCACAGATACGCAGTATTTT. It yields the protein CASSLPTGLAGTDTQYF.

This clonotype occurred a few times. This beta chain appears as a stray read in a library generated for alpha chains; its size is not informative. CDR3 in DNA: TGCAGTGCTAGAGATAGGGCGGGGGGGCCTGAGACCCAGTACTTC. Translated, it gives CSARDRAGGPETQYF. This sequence joins TRBV20-1 and TRBJ2-5; TRBD2 matches at 9 bases. This CDR3 comprises 15 residues. J lost 5 bases, V lost 0 bases, and 7 bases had no gene match. CDR1 is DFQATT and CDR2 is SNEGSKA in the germline V gene (reference sequence).

Ten or more counts support this clonotype. In a library made to pick up alpha chains, this beta chain is a stray read with a size that means little. This sequence joins TRBV18 and TRBJ2-2; no clear D. CDR3 length: 13 residues. Germline V lookup: CDR1 KGHSH, CDR2 LQKENI. V was shortened by 4 bases and J by 4 bases, with 7 bases between the two germline ends. Here the CDR3 reads CASSLLTTGELFF. The DNA for the CDR3 is TGTGCCAGCTCACTACTAACCACCGGGGAGCTGTTTTTT.

This clonotype was found many times. This beta chain lies outside the target of a library built for alpha chains; its clone size means little. The rearrangement joins TRBV27 to TRBJ2-1; no reliable D call. The length of the CDR3 is 15 residues. Trimming pared 2 bases from V and 0 bases from J, leaving 8 bases between. Germline V lookup: CDR1 MNHEY, CDR2 SMNVEV (reference sequence). CDR3 DNA sequence: TGTGCCAGCAGTTTAGAGGAGAGCTCCTACAATGAGCAGTTCTTC. Translated: CASSLEESSYNEQFF.

This clonotype was seen a handful of times. A library prepared for alpha chains yielded this beta chain as an off-target read; its size is of little meaning. The chain couples TRBV10-1 to TRBJ2-5; D is perhaps TRBD1 (6 bases). Germline loops: CDR1 WNHNN, CDR2 SYGVQD (reference sequence). The V and J ends lost 4 bases and 5 bases respectively, with 20 bases between them. The CDR3 runs 16 residues. The chain's CDR3 is CASSAQTDRLDETQYF. In DNA form, the CDR3 reads TGCGCCAGCAGTGCTCAAACCGACAGGTTGGATGAGACCCAGTACTTC.

A word on this clonotype: The library was designed around alpha chains, so this beta chain is a stray read whose abundance carries little weight. The chain links TRBV12-3 or TRBV12-4 to TRBJ2-7; 11 nucleotides agree with TRBD2. V was clipped by 6 bases and J by 3 bases; unmatched bases: 7. This CDR3 spans 15 amino acids. The CDR3 protein is CASSLGLAVFYEQYF. In nucleotides, the CDR3 is TGTGCCAGCAGCCTGGGACTAGCGGTCTTCTACGAGCAGTACTTC.

At least ten counts were recorded for this clonotype. In a library made to pick up alpha chains, this beta chain is a stray read with a size that means little. The chain is built from TRBV11-2 and TRBJ1-4; D remains ambiguous. The CDR3 has 12 amino acids. V lost 1 base and J 10 bases, leaving 7 bases between the germline ends. Per the germline V gene, CDR1 is SGHAT and CDR2 is FQNNGV. This CDR3 is CASSLGGGKLFF. CDR3 DNA: TGTGCCAGCAGCTTAGGCGGCGGAAAACTGTTTTTT.

In this sample, this clonotype turned up many times. Since it is a stray read in a library aimed at alpha chains, this beta chain has a size that is not meaningful. This sequence joins TRBV2 and TRBJ2-3; weak D call: TRBD2 (7 bases). The V end lost 6 bases, the J end lost 6 bases, and 16 bases lay between the germline ends. This CDR3 comprises 14 residues. Germline V lookup: CDR1 SNHLY, CDR2 FYNNEI. In DNA, the CDR3 is TGTGCCAGCAGCCCCGGAGGGGGGGCCGATACGCAGTATTTT. Translating gives CASSPGGGADTQYF.

This clonotype was observed at least ten times. This beta chain represents an off-target read in a library built for alpha chains; its size is of limited meaning. The chain employs TRBV7-2 and TRBJ1-4, with D possibly TRBD1 on 6 matching bases. This CDR3 comprises 14 residues. The V gene's germline CDR1 is SGHTA and CDR2 FQGNSA. V was cut by 5 bases and J by 7 bases, with 14 bases left in between. The CDR3 loop is CASSPGVSVEKLFF. In DNA form, the CDR3 reads TGTGCCAGCAGCCCAGGGGTGTCGGTTGAAAAACTGTTTTTT.

This clonotype was recorded at least ten times. This beta chain came through as a stray read in a library set up for alpha chains, and its size says little. The rearrangement uses TRBV6-5 and TRBJ1-5; the match to TRBD1 covers 8 bases. V lost 8 bases and J lost 4; bases outside the gene matches: 13. CDR1 and CDR2 from the germline V gene are MNHEY and SVGAGI. The CDR3 covers 16 residues. CDR3 DNA: TGTGCCAGCCGGTCGTTACAGGGGGGGAGTAATCAGCCCCAGCATTTT. This encodes CASRSLQGGSNQPQHF.

In regard to this clonotype: This beta chain appears as a stray read in a library generated for alpha chains; its size is not informative. The chain links TRBV7-9 to TRBJ2-7; no clear D gene. Germline assignment: CDR1 SEHNR and CDR2 FQNEAQ (reference sequence). The CDR3 has 14 residues. V was clipped by 0 bases and J by 3 bases, with 9 bases between them. CDR3 region: CASSLAGAFYEQYF. CDR3 bases: TGTGCCAGCAGCTTAGCGGGTGCATTCTACGAGCAGTACTTC.

This clonotype was detected ten times or more. Because this beta chain is a stray read in a library intended to capture alpha chains, its abundance should not be given much weight. This chain joins TRBV28 and TRBJ2-7; D call uncertain. Germline V gene sequence: CDR1 MDHEN, CDR2 SYDVKM. CDR3 length: 13 amino acids. V was shortened by 3 bases and J by 3 bases, with 9 bases between the two germline ends. The CDR3 reads CASSLDGDYEQYF. In DNA form, the CDR3 reads TGTGCCAGCAGTTTGGACGGAGACTACGAGCAGTACTTC. Full variable domain (rest looked up from reference TRBV28 and TRBJ2-7): DVKVTQSSRYLVKRTGEKVFLECVQDMDHENMFWYRQDPGLGLRLIYFSYDVKMKEKGDIPEGYSVSREKKERFSLILESASTNQTSMYLCASSLDGDYEQYFGPGTRLTVT.

This clonotype was found many times. Within a library made for alpha chains, this beta chain is off target, and its count is uninformative. The gene calls are TRBV29-1 and TRBJ2-1, with 14 bases that match TRBD2. CDR3 length equals 15 residues. V lost 3 bases and J lost 4; bases outside the gene matches: 2. Germline V gene data show CDR1 as SQVTM and CDR2 as ANQGSEA. This CDR3 is CSVEGTSGGYNEQFF. In DNA form, the CDR3 reads TGCAGCGTTGAGGGGACTAGCGGGGGTTACAATGAGCAGTTCTTC.

This clonotype was picked up many times. This beta chain is off target for a library built for alpha chains, so its abundance means little. CDR3 loop: CASSHRVRKGTEAFF. The CDR3, as DNA: TGTGCCAGCAGTCACAGGGTAAGGAAAGGCACTGAAGCTTTCTTT. This chain links TRBV28 with TRBJ1-1; D is perhaps TRBD1 (6 bases). The CDR3 runs 15 residues. The germline V gene has CDR1 MDHEN and CDR2 SYDVKM. Trimming shortened V by 5 bases and J by 4 bases, and 17 bases separated the two germline ends.

This clonotype has ten or more counts. This beta chain is a stray sequence in a library constructed for alpha chains; its clone size is not meaningful. This chain links TRBV5-6 with TRBJ2-3; D tentatively reads TRBD1 or TRBD2 (5 bases each). Trimming took off 4 bases at V and 6 bases at J, with 15 bases between the two ends. The germline gives CDR1 SGHDT, CDR2 YYEEEE. The CDR3 totals 14 residues. The DNA for the CDR3 is TGTGCCAGCAGCCCTCCCCGGGACGGCGATACGCAGTATTTT. It is translated as CASSPPRDGDTQYF.

Notes on this clonotype: In a library made to pick up alpha chains, this beta chain is a stray read with a size that means little. The V call is TRBV14, the J call TRBJ2-3; D gene unclear. CDR1 SGHDN and CDR2 FVKESK come from the germline V gene. Between the trimmed V and J ends, which lost 0 bases and 7 bases, there was a span of 14 bases. The CDR3 sequence is 15 residues long. In DNA, the CDR3 is TGTGCCAGCAGCCAAGATATCCAGGAGAGGAATACGCAGTATTTT. It yields the protein CASSQDIQERNTQYF.

In the case of this clonotype: This beta chain is a stray sequence in a library constructed for alpha chains; its clone size is not meaningful. This chain joins TRBV6-5 and TRBJ2-7, with 11 bases aligning to TRBD1. Germline-derived CDR1 and CDR2 are MNHEY and SVGAGI. The CDR3 has 15 residues. V lost 4 bases, J lost 3 bases, and 5 bases stayed unmatched. The CDR3 sequence: CASSSLGQGVYEQYF. CDR3 coding DNA: TGTGCCAGCAGTTCCTTGGGACAGGGGGTCTACGAGCAGTACTTC.